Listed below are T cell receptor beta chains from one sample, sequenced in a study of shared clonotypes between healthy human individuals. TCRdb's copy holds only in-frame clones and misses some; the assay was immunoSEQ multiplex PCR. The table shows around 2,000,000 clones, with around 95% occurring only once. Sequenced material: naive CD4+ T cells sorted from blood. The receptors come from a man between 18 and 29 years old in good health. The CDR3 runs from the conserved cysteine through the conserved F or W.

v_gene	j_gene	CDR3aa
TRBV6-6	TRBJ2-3	CASSYGRVADTQYF
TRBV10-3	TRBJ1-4	CAISESPMEKLFF
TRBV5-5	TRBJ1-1	CASSRLAGFEAFF
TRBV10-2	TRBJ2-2	CASRRAGDTGELFF
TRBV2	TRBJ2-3	CASRGRVSTDTQYF
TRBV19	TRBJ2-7	CASSIGGLRDISYEQYF
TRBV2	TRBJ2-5	CASTLAGGPTETQYF
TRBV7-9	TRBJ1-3	CASTPTRGTSGNTIYF
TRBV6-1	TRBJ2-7	CASSDAPPRGDEQYF
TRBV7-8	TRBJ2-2	CASSFTRAGTGELFF
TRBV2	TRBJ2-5	CASSYRGQETQYF
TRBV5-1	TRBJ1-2	CASSLPAPDGYTF
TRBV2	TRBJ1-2	CASSPRDRPLF
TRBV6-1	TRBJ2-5	CASSVKETQYF
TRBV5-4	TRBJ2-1	CASSLTESSYNEQFF
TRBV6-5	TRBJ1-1	CASGRTNTEAFF
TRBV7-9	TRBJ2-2	CASSSPSGNTGELFF
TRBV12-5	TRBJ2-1	CASGVGASGSYNEQFF
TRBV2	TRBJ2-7	CASSQGLAGTYEQYF
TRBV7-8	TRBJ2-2	CASSMSGTNTGELFF
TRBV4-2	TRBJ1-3	CASSQDDFSGNTIYF
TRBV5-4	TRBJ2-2	CASSFSANTGELFF
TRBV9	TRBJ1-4	CASSVMGQGAANEKLFF
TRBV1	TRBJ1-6	CTSSHRTDKDSYNSPLHF
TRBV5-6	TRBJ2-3	CASSFINEDTDTQYF
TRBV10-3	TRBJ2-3	CAISESRKATDTQYF
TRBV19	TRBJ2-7	CASLGVGSYEQYF
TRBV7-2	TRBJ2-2	CASSLGPSSGSPGELFF
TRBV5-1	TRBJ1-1	CASSRTANTEAFF
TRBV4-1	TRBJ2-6	CASSPDRTGKAGANVLTF
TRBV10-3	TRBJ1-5	CAISTGTNNQPQHF
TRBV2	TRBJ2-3	CATTNRGWPDTQYF
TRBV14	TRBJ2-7	CASSNSGAYEQYF
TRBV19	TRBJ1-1	CASRDSQNTEAFF
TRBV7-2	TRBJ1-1	CASSQKAGTEAFF
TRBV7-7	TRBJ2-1	CASSLEVYNEQFF
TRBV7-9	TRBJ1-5	CASSPPAGRASNQPQHF
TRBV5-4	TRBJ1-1	CASSGGVATEAFF
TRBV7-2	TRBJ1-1	CASSRSTARTEAFF